This TCR beta chain is drawn from a study of T cells in tuberculosis. Study background: A South African cohort included IGRA-negative adolescents, latently infected IGRA-positive adolescents and adults with active tuberculosis. Blood was taken before or within 7 days of anti-tuberculosis therapy. Study-wide results and limits: Active tuberculosis alpha repertoires lay closer to GMM-specific TCRs than controls'.

Libraries were prepared by immunoSEQ multiplex PCR; TCRdb keeps only in-frame clonotypes and omits some of them. The profile shows over 30,000 clones, roughly 85% of them singletons. Time point defined: new active TB diagnosis, blood taken before or within 7 days of starting treatment. Active tuberculosis patients were new diagnoses, HIV-seronegative, South African, and aged 18 years or older. Remarks on this clone: Its specificity is not known.

This CDR3 comprises 15 residues. V was clipped by 0 bases and J by 9 bases; unmatched bases: 8. Germline V gene data show CDR1 as MGHRA and CDR2 as YSYEKL. This TCR derives from an adult with tuberculosis. The gene calls are TRBV4-1 and TRBJ2-1; 7 bases map to TRBD2. The sample in question was PBMCs, obtained at tuberculosis diagnosis. In DNA form, the CDR3 reads TGCGCCAGCAGCCAAGATCCGGGAGGAACTGGTGAGCAGTTCTTC. Encoded protein: CASSQDPGGTGEQFF.